The clone carrying this T cell receptor (beta chain) has a single count. The antigen is undetermined. Data came from immunoSEQ multiplex PCR; TCRdb stores just in-frame clones and leaves some out. Among roughly 420,000 clones listed, more than 75% were seen once. As for treatment: over 15 received Ad26.COV2.S at low or high dose, single or two shots; a few received placebo; per-sample allocation not given. Collection of samples fell on day 63 after the first vaccine or placebo injection. The sample comes from a study of Ad26.COV2.S vaccination and SARS-CoV-2 variants. Study-level background: Intramuscularly, Ad26.COV2.S was given either once or twice, 56 days apart. Study results and limitations: Analyses of TCR breadth and depth may have underestimated total T cell responses. Individuals receiving vaccine had higher spike-specific TCR breadth than placebo recipients did.

Source: peripheral blood, taken in a trial of Ad26.COV2.S vaccine versus placebo. The source of this sequence is a person aged 18 to 59 who received the Ad26.COV2.S COVID-19 vaccine or a placebo.

DNA for the CDR3: TGTGCCAGCAGCTTGGTGGGGGCCCCAGAGTACGAGCAGTACTTC. It yields the protein CASSLVGAPEYEQYF. The chain combines TRBV5-5 with TRBJ2-7; weak D call: TRBD1 (6 bases). The V and J ends lost 0 bases and 4 bases respectively, with 14 bases between them. Germline CDR1 and CDR2: SGHKS and YYEKEE (reference sequence). The CDR3 totals 15 residues.